The following is a T cell receptor beta chain sequence with its context. This record belongs to a study of shared clonotypes between healthy human individuals. Assay: immunoSEQ multiplex PCR; the TCRdb copy retains only in-frame clones and omits some. The data hold roughly 2,300,000 clones, with 85% to 95% observed a single time. Germline loops: CDR1 SEHNR, CDR2 FQNEAQ (reference sequence). V shed 7 bases and J 7 bases; nucleotides not matched to a gene: 11. The CDR3 runs to 15 residues. The specimen sequenced was naive CD4+ T cells from PBMCs. Described subset: CD45RA+ positively selected. The genes are TRBV7-9 and TRBJ2-1; 9 positions match TRBD2. The source is a man aged 18 to 29 in good health. Some clones in this sample may be carry-over from other donors' samples. DNA of the CDR3: TGTGCCAGCACCTCGTTCCTAGCGGGACGTAATGAGCAGTTCTTC. It encodes CASTSFLAGRNEQFF.